This is a list of T cell receptor beta chains from one sample in a study of blood T cells in healthy people across ages. TCRdb redid the calling of the 5' RACE reads with MiXCR, one entry per CDR3 protein. The table lists approximately 690,000 distinct CDR3 sequences, approximately 40% of them singletons. The sequenced sample was blood. These receptors all stem from a man older than 75 in good health. The CDR3 runs from the conserved cysteine through the conserved F or W. Fields, in order: clone size, D gene, J gene, V gene, CDR3 DNA, CDR3 protein. A D gene is named only where the DNA matches it firmly. Clone size is given for some rows only: seen once, a few or many times, or a class if the clone is expanded.

clone_size: -; d_call: TRBD1; j_call: TRBJ2-3; v_call: TRBV5-8; cdr3_nt: TGTGCCAGCACCATTGGACAGGCCCCCAGCACAGATACGCAGTATTTT; cdr3_aa: CASTIGQAPSTDTQYF
clone_size: many; d_call: TRBD2; j_call: TRBJ2-3; v_call: TRBV12-3/TRBV12-4; cdr3_nt: TGTGCCAGCAGCCAAACTAGCGGCACAGATACGCAGTATTTT; cdr3_aa: CASSQTSGTDTQYF
clone_size: -; d_call: -; j_call: TRBJ1-2; v_call: TRBV3-1; cdr3_nt: TGTGCCAGCAGCCAATTTGGCAGGGATGGCTATGGCTACACCTTC; cdr3_aa: CASSQFGRDGYGYTF
clone_size: few; d_call: -; j_call: TRBJ2-5; v_call: TRBV20-1; cdr3_nt: TGCAGTGCTAGACAAGGGACTGCCACGCAGACCCAGTACTTC; cdr3_aa: CSARQGTATQTQYF
clone_size: -; d_call: -; j_call: TRBJ1-4; v_call: TRBV20-1; cdr3_nt: TGCAGTGCCACGGGGGATAATGAAAAACTGTTTTTT; cdr3_aa: CSATGDNEKLFF
clone_size: once; d_call: TRBD1; j_call: TRBJ2-3; v_call: TRBV6-2/TRBV6-3; cdr3_nt: TGTGCCAGCAGTTACGACAGGGTTGGCACAGATACGCAGTATTTT; cdr3_aa: CASSYDRVGTDTQYF
clone_size: -; d_call: -; j_call: TRBJ1-6; v_call: TRBV6-5; cdr3_nt: TGTGCCAGCAATCCTGACGGGGGGAATTCACCCCTCCACTTT; cdr3_aa: CASNPDGGNSPLHF
clone_size: -; d_call: -; j_call: TRBJ2-3; v_call: TRBV12-3/TRBV12-4; cdr3_nt: TGTGCCAGCAGTACCCAGGGGCTGGGCACAGATACGCAGTATTTT; cdr3_aa: CASSTQGLGTDTQYF
clone_size: many; d_call: TRBD2; j_call: TRBJ2-1; v_call: TRBV20-1; cdr3_nt: TGCAGTGCCGTCGGGACTAGCGGGAGTATCTCCTACAATGAGCAGTTCTTC; cdr3_aa: CSAVGTSGSISYNEQFF
clone_size: -; d_call: -; j_call: TRBJ2-3; v_call: TRBV20-1; cdr3_nt: TGCAGTGCGCCACCGGCGGGGAACACAGATACGCAGTATTTT; cdr3_aa: CSAPPAGNTDTQYF
clone_size: -; d_call: TRBD1; j_call: TRBJ2-7; v_call: TRBV18; cdr3_nt: TGTGCCAGCTCATCGGACAGGGGTCGGAACTACGAGCAGTACTTC; cdr3_aa: CASSSDRGRNYEQYF
clone_size: -; d_call: -; j_call: TRBJ2-4; v_call: TRBV20-1; cdr3_nt: TGCAGTGCTAGCGGGGGACCTCTAGCCAAAAACATTCAGTACTTC; cdr3_aa: CSASGGPLAKNIQYF
clone_size: -; d_call: -; j_call: TRBJ2-5; v_call: TRBV7-9; cdr3_nt: TGTGCCAGCAGATTTGAGGGGGGGAAAGAGACCCAGTACTTC; cdr3_aa: CASRFEGGKETQYF
clone_size: many; d_call: TRBD2; j_call: TRBJ2-3; v_call: TRBV29-1; cdr3_nt: TGCAGCGTTGCTTGGCGGGAGGGCACAGATACGCAGTATTTT; cdr3_aa: CSVAWREGTDTQYF
clone_size: few; d_call: -; j_call: TRBJ2-2; v_call: TRBV4-1; cdr3_nt: TGCGCCAGCAGCCAAGTGGCAGGTTCCGGGAAGCTGTTTTTT; cdr3_aa: CASSQVAGSGKLFF
clone_size: few; d_call: TRBD2; j_call: TRBJ2-5; v_call: TRBV20-1; cdr3_nt: TGCAGTGCTAGGGTAGGTAGCGGGAGAGAGCAGTACTTC; cdr3_aa: CSARVGSGREQYF
clone_size: -; d_call: -; j_call: TRBJ1-5; v_call: TRBV20-1; cdr3_nt: TGCAGTGCTAGAGACCCGACAGAGGGCAATCAGCCCCAGCATTTT; cdr3_aa: CSARDPTEGNQPQHF
clone_size: few; d_call: -; j_call: TRBJ2-3; v_call: TRBV5-1; cdr3_nt: TGCGCCAGCCAAATGCATGTGACGCAGGGGACAGATACGCAGTATTTT; cdr3_aa: CASQMHVTQGTDTQYF
clone_size: -; d_call: TRBD2; j_call: TRBJ2-1; v_call: TRBV6-2/TRBV6-3; cdr3_nt: TGTGCCAGCAATTCCGGGACTAGCGCAATATACAATGAGCAGTTCTTC; cdr3_aa: CASNSGTSAIYNEQFF
clone_size: once; d_call: TRBD2; j_call: TRBJ2-5; v_call: TRBV19; cdr3_nt: TGTGCCAGTAGTCGGGGAGGGAATGAGGAGACCCAGTACTTC; cdr3_aa: CASSRGGNEETQYF
clone_size: few; d_call: -; j_call: TRBJ2-5; v_call: TRBV4-1; cdr3_nt: TGCGCCAGCAGCCCCGTTCAGAGGGGACAAGAGACCCAGTACTTC; cdr3_aa: CASSPVQRGQETQYF
clone_size: -; d_call: -; j_call: TRBJ2-5; v_call: TRBV10-3; cdr3_nt: TGTGCCATCAGTGAGTCTCTAGGGATAGAGGCCCAGTACTTC; cdr3_aa: CAISESLGIEAQYF
clone_size: -; d_call: -; j_call: TRBJ2-2; v_call: TRBV20-1; cdr3_nt: TGCAGTGCTTCCGACAGGACGGGACCCGGGGAGCTGTTTTTT; cdr3_aa: CSASDRTGPGELFF
clone_size: -; d_call: -; j_call: TRBJ2-1; v_call: TRBV11-3; cdr3_nt: TGTGCCAGCAGCTCCTCGGTAGGGGAGCAGTTCTTC; cdr3_aa: CASSSSVGEQFF
clone_size: few; d_call: TRBD1; j_call: TRBJ2-1; v_call: TRBV5-1; cdr3_nt: TGCGCCAGCAGCGCAGGTTTCGGGACAGGTACCAATGAGCAGTTCTTC; cdr3_aa: CASSAGFGTGTNEQFF
clone_size: -; d_call: TRBD1; j_call: TRBJ1-5; v_call: TRBV7-6; cdr3_nt: TGTGCCAGCAGCTTGTACAGGGGCGGCAATCAGCCCCAGCATTTT; cdr3_aa: CASSLYRGGNQPQHF
clone_size: -; d_call: -; j_call: TRBJ2-3; v_call: TRBV11-1; cdr3_nt: TGTTCCAGCAGCCGCCGGGACTCCACAGATACGCAGTATTTT; cdr3_aa: CSSSRRDSTDTQYF
clone_size: many; d_call: -; j_call: TRBJ2-7; v_call: TRBV21-1; cdr3_nt: TGTGCCAGCAGCACCCAGACAGGGGGCAGCGAGCAGTACTTC; cdr3_aa: CASSTQTGGSEQYF
clone_size: many; d_call: -; j_call: TRBJ2-7; v_call: TRBV29-1; cdr3_nt: TGCAGCGTTTCAGAGGGGGCCTACGAGCAGTACTTC; cdr3_aa: CSVSEGAYEQYF
clone_size: -; d_call: -; j_call: TRBJ2-7; v_call: TRBV20-1; cdr3_nt: TGCAGTGCTAGAGATGGGAAGTCCCAGAGGGAGCAGTACTTC; cdr3_aa: CSARDGKSQREQYF
clone_size: few; d_call: TRBD2; j_call: TRBJ2-3; v_call: TRBV4-1; cdr3_nt: TGCGCCAGCAGCAAAGGACTAGCGGGGGGACCAGATACGCAGTATTTT; cdr3_aa: CASSKGLAGGPDTQYF
clone_size: few; d_call: TRBD2; j_call: TRBJ2-1; v_call: TRBV5-1; cdr3_nt: TGCGCCAGCAGCTTGGGGCTAGCGGGGGGTATGAATGAGCAGTTCTTC; cdr3_aa: CASSLGLAGGMNEQFF
clone_size: many; d_call: -; j_call: TRBJ1-2; v_call: TRBV3-1; cdr3_nt: TGTGCCAGCAGCCAAGTCCCCGGGGGCGCAGGCTATGGCTACACCTTC; cdr3_aa: CASSQVPGGAGYGYTF
clone_size: -; d_call: -; j_call: TRBJ1-1; v_call: TRBV3-1; cdr3_nt: TGTGCCAGCAGCCAAGTCCGGAAGGGGACTGAAGCTTTCTTT; cdr3_aa: CASSQVRKGTEAFF
clone_size: -; d_call: TRBD1; j_call: TRBJ2-3; v_call: TRBV5-6; cdr3_nt: TGTGCCAGCAGCCGTCGGACAGGGGGCACAGATACGCAGTATTTT; cdr3_aa: CASSRRTGGTDTQYF
clone_size: -; d_call: -; j_call: TRBJ2-5; v_call: TRBV7-3; cdr3_nt: TGTGCCAGCAGCTTAAGCCCAGCCCAAGAGACCCAGTACTTC; cdr3_aa: CASSLSPAQETQYF
clone_size: -; d_call: TRBD2; j_call: TRBJ2-1; v_call: TRBV9; cdr3_nt: TGTGCCAGCAGCCCCGGTGGGGGGGTAAACAATGAGCAGTTCTTC; cdr3_aa: CASSPGGGVNNEQFF
clone_size: -; d_call: -; j_call: TRBJ2-2; v_call: TRBV7-9; cdr3_nt: TGTGCCTTCAGGGGGGGACAGCCCACCGGGGAGCTGTTTTTT; cdr3_aa: CAFRGGQPTGELFF
clone_size: few; d_call: -; j_call: TRBJ2-7; v_call: TRBV3-1; cdr3_nt: TGTGCCAGCAGCCAGTCGGGAACCTACGAGCAGTACTTC; cdr3_aa: CASSQSGTYEQYF
clone_size: -; d_call: TRBD1; j_call: TRBJ2-3; v_call: TRBV5-1; cdr3_nt: TGCGCCAGCAGCTTGGCCGGGGACAGACGCACAGATACGCAGTATTTT; cdr3_aa: CASSLAGDRRTDTQYF
clone_size: -; d_call: -; j_call: TRBJ1-2; v_call: TRBV14; cdr3_nt: TGTGCCAGCAGCCAAGAGAGGTTACGCGGTAACTATGGCTACACCTTC; cdr3_aa: CASSQERLRGNYGYTF
clone_size: once; d_call: -; j_call: TRBJ2-3; v_call: TRBV7-9; cdr3_nt: TGTGCCAGCAGCTTTGGTTGTGCGGTGGGGGGCACAGATACGCAGTATTTT; cdr3_aa: CASSFGCAVGGTDTQYF
clone_size: -; d_call: TRBD2; j_call: TRBJ2-7; v_call: TRBV11-2; cdr3_nt: TGTGCCAGCAGCCCAACACTAGCGGGGGGATCCGAGCAGTACTTC; cdr3_aa: CASSPTLAGGSEQYF
clone_size: -; d_call: -; j_call: TRBJ2-5; v_call: TRBV5-1; cdr3_nt: TGCGCCAGCAGCGTGGCAGGAACCTACGAGCGGTACTTC; cdr3_aa: CASSVAGTYERYF
clone_size: few; d_call: -; j_call: TRBJ2-6; v_call: TRBV5-1; cdr3_nt: TGCGCCAGCAGCACGACTGGAGGGAGGACTGGGGCCAACGTCCTGACTTTC; cdr3_aa: CASSTTGGRTGANVLTF
clone_size: few; d_call: TRBD2; j_call: TRBJ2-7; v_call: TRBV20-1; cdr3_nt: TGCAGTGCTCCCCCCGGGGTAGCGGGATCCTACGAGCAGTACTTC; cdr3_aa: CSAPPGVAGSYEQYF
clone_size: few; d_call: -; j_call: TRBJ2-3; v_call: TRBV20-1; cdr3_nt: TGCAGTGCTAGAGACCAACCGGAGGGGGGCCGCACAGATACGCAGTATTTT; cdr3_aa: CSARDQPEGGRTDTQYF
clone_size: many; d_call: -; j_call: TRBJ2-7; v_call: TRBV6-5; cdr3_nt: TGTGCCAGCAGTTACGGTCACTCCAGCAGATACGAGCAGTACTTC; cdr3_aa: CASSYGHSSRYEQYF
clone_size: -; d_call: TRBD2; j_call: TRBJ2-6; v_call: TRBV28; cdr3_nt: TGTGCCAGCAGTTTCACCCAGGCTAGCGGGCGCTCAGAGGTTCTGACTTTC; cdr3_aa: CASSFTQASGRSEVLTF
clone_size: few; d_call: -; j_call: TRBJ1-1; v_call: TRBV12-3/TRBV12-4; cdr3_nt: TGTGCCAGCAGTTTCTACCAAGGGGCTCGCGGTCGGGCCGTAGTTTTCTTT; cdr3_aa: CASSFYQGARGRAVVFF
clone_size: -; d_call: TRBD1; j_call: TRBJ2-4; v_call: TRBV29-1; cdr3_nt: TGCAGCGTTTTAGCAGGGGGAACCAAAAACATTCAGTACTTC; cdr3_aa: CSVLAGGTKNIQYF
clone_size: few; d_call: TRBD2; j_call: TRBJ2-1; v_call: TRBV6-1; cdr3_nt: TGTGCCAGCAGTGAAAGCGGGGGGCGTGCCATTGAGCAGTTCTTC; cdr3_aa: CASSESGGRAIEQFF
clone_size: -; d_call: -; j_call: TRBJ2-7; v_call: TRBV4-2; cdr3_nt: TGTGCCAGCAGCCAAGGTGGGAACTCGAGAGAGCAGTACTTC; cdr3_aa: CASSQGGNSREQYF